Listed below are T cell receptor beta chains from one sample, sequenced in a study of cytomegalovirus exposure and HLA in healthy donors. Measured with immunoSEQ multiplex PCR; TCRdb has only the in-frame clones, and not every one. The repertoire holds 150,000 to 200,000 clones, with about 83% as singletons. The sequencing sample was made of PBMCs. These receptors came from a girl aged 10 to 17 in good health and CMV-seropositive. Each CDR3 is given without its conserved first and last residue. The size of a clone is reported for some rows only, either as once, few or many, or as a class for expanded clones.

>TRBV7-6|TRBJ2-3|.
ASARTGGTDTQY
>TRBV6-1|TRBJ1-3|.
ASSEGQARFVTIY
>TRBV19|TRBJ1-2|.
ASSIGGNYGYT
>TRBV7-2|TRBJ1-2|.
ASSKSLPYGYT
>TRBV5-1|TRBJ2-3|.
ASSLYRGGTDTQY
>TRBV6-5|TRBJ2-7|.
ASSFRDRGEWEQY
>TRBV7-6|TRBJ2-5|.
ASSFLYQETQY
>TRBV5-6|TRBJ1-3|few
ASSFPKSSGNTIY
>TRBV27|TRBJ2-7|.
ASSPIPGFSYEQY
>TRBV7-9|TRBJ2-7|.
ASSLARQGSYEQY
>TRBV4-1|TRBJ1-4|few
ASSQREGVGKLF
>TRBV6-1|TRBJ2-1|once
ASSRDSLSYNEQF
>TRBV11-2|TRBJ2-5|.
ASSLAREQETQY
>TRBV2|TRBJ1-3|.
ASARGTNTIY